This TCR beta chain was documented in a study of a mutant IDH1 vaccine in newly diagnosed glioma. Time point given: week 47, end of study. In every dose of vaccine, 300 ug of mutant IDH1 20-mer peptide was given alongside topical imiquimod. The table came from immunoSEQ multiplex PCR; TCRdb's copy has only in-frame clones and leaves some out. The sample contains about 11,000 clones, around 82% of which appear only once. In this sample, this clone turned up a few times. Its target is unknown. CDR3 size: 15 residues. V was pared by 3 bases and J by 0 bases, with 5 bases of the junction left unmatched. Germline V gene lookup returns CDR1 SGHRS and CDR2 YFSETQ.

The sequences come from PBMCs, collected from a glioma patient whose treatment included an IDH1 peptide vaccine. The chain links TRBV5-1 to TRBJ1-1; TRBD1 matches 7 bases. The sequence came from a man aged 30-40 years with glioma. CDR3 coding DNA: TGCGCCAGCAGCTGGGGGACAGCGATGAACACTGAAGCTTTCTTT. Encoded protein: CASSWGTAMNTEAFF.